Following are 22 T cell receptor beta chains from one sample sequenced in a study of T cell clonotyping in hematopoietic cell transplantation. The table came from immunoSEQ multiplex PCR; TCRdb's copy has only in-frame clones and leaves some out. The sample holds several thousand clones, roughly 94% seen once. The starting material was peripheral blood mononuclear cells, obtained 30 days after allogeneic stem cell transplant. The receptor source for this set is a male patient over 55 who had an allogeneic stem cell transplant from an unrelated donor, so T cells may come from the graft donor. Some clones in this sample may be carry-over from other donors' samples.

This clone has a handful of counts. V gene TRBV4-1 combines with J gene TRBJ2-1; D may be TRBD2 (5 bases). The germline V and J ends were trimmed by 3 bases and 6 bases, with 9 bases remaining between them. Germline V gives CDR1 MGHRA, CDR2 YSYEKL. The CDR3 runs to 13 residues. As DNA, the CDR3 is TGCGCCAGCAGCCACTATCGGGGCAATGAGCAGTTCTTC. This encodes CASSHYRGNEQFF.

The chain has TRBV28 and TRBJ1-1; 7 nucleotides align to TRBD1. CDR1 and CDR2 from the germline V gene are MDHEN and SYDVKM. Trimming took 3 bases from V and 0 from J; bases not matched to a gene: 1. CDR3 length: 14 amino acids. The CDR3, as DNA: TGTGCCAGCAGTTTCGACAGGGTGAACACTGAAGCTTTCTTT. Its protein is CASSFDRVNTEAFF. Based on the CDR3 plus reference TRBV28 and TRBJ1-1, the full variable domain is DVKVTQSSRYLVKRTGEKVFLECVQDMDHENMFWYRQDPGLGLRLIYFSYDVKMKEKGDIPEGYSVSREKKERFSLILESASTNQTSMYLCASSFDRVNTEAFFGQGTRLTVV.

This chain connects TRBV28 to TRBJ2-7, with unresolved D. V was pared by 2 bases and J by 6 bases, with 17 bases between. The CDR3 has 15 residues. Germline V lookup: CDR1 MDHEN, CDR2 SYDVKM. The CDR3 protein is CASSLMTPLWGEQYF. CDR3 nucleotide sequence: TGTGCCAGCAGTTTAATGACACCTTTATGGGGCGAGCAGTACTTC.

The rearrangement joins TRBV9 to TRBJ2-3; D may correspond to TRBD1 or TRBD2 (5 bases each). Germline loops: CDR1 SGDLS, CDR2 YYNGEE. Trimming removed 0 bases at V and 1 base at J, with 12 bases between. This CDR3 has 16 amino acids. The CDR3 region is CASSVELGVGTDTQYF. The DNA of the CDR3 is TGTGCCAGCAGCGTAGAATTGGGGGTAGGCACAGATACGCAGTATTTT.

The chain carries TRBV19 and TRBJ1-4; D gene uncertain. V lost 3 bases to trimming and J lost 8 bases, with 16 bases between them. Germline CDR1 is LNHDA and CDR2 is SQIVND (reference sequence). CDR3 length equals 15 residues. CDR3: CASSIWTDVSEKLFF. The DNA of the CDR3 is TGTGCCAGTAGTATTTGGACCGACGTTTCGGAAAAACTGTTTTTT.

The genes are TRBV7-8 and TRBJ1-1; D remains unclear. CDR3 length: 13 residues. The germline CDR1 and CDR2 sequences are SGHVS and FQNEAQ. Trimming took 5 bases from V and 5 from J, leaving 12 bases between them. CDR3 sequence (DNA): TGTGCCAGCAGCCCCGGAGCGGGGACTGAAGCTTTCTTT. It codes for CASSPGAGTEAFF. The whole variable domain, filled in from reference TRBV7-8 and TRBJ1-1, reads GAGVSQSPRYKVAKRGQDVALRCDPISGHVSLFWYQQALGQGPEFLTYFQNEAQLDKSGLPSDRFFAERPEGSVSTLKIQRTQQEDSAVYLCASSPGAGTEAFFGQGTRLTVV.

The gene calls are TRBV5-1 and TRBJ1-2, with D unclear. This CDR3 spans 12 amino acids. With 4 bases removed from V and 6 bases from J, the gap between germline ends came to 10 bases. Germline V gene sequence: CDR1 SGHRS, CDR2 YFSETQ. CDR3 sequence: CASSANVDGYTF. CDR3 coding DNA: TGCGCCAGCAGCGCTAACGTGGATGGCTACACCTTC.

This chain uses TRBV15 with TRBJ2-7; 12 nucleotides line up with TRBD2. V gave up 1 base and J gave up 3 bases; unmatched junction bases: 1. CDR1 and CDR2 from the germline V gene are LNHNV and YYDKDF (reference sequence). The CDR3 covers 15 residues. The CDR3 sequence: CATSRGTSGIYEQYF. CDR3 nucleotide sequence: TGTGCCACCAGCAGAGGGACTAGCGGGATCTACGAGCAGTACTTC.

This chain connects TRBV7-2 to TRBJ2-1, with D perhaps TRBD2 (5 bases). V lost 2 bases and J 0 bases, leaving 11 bases between the germline ends. Germline loops: CDR1 SGHTA, CDR2 FQGNSA. The CDR3 loop spans 16 amino acids. Here the CDR3 DNA reads TGTGCCAGCAGCTTAACGAGCGGAGCCTCCTACAATGAGCAGTTCTTC. It translates to CASSLTSGASYNEQFF.

This clone came up once. This chain uses TRBV29-1 with TRBJ1-1; 7 bases are a match to TRBD1. J gave up 8 bases and V 7 bases, and 10 bases lay outside the gene matches. Germline CDR1 reads SQVTM; CDR2 reads ANQGSEA. The CDR3 totals 12 residues. For the CDR3, the DNA is TGCAGCGGCGGAGGGACAGACTCCGAAGCTTTCTTT. Residues: CSGGGTDSEAFF.

This chain links TRBV7-3 with TRBJ1-2; 11 nucleotides match TRBD1. The CDR3 loop spans 14 amino acids. In germline, CDR1 is SGHTA, CDR2 FQGTGA. J was trimmed by 7 bases and V by 8 bases; bases with no gene match: 9. The CDR3 loop is CASGEPGTGGGYTF. Written as DNA, the CDR3 is TGTGCCAGCGGCGAGCCGGGGACAGGGGGTGGCTACACCTTC. Based on the CDR3 plus reference TRBV7-3 and TRBJ1-2, the full variable domain is GAGVSQTPSNKVTEKGKYVELRCDPISGHTALYWYRQSLGQGPEFLIYFQGTGAADDSGLPNDRFFAVRPEGSVSTLKIQRTERGDSAVYLCASGEPGTGGGYTFGSGTRLTVV.

This rearrangement joins TRBV14 to TRBJ2-2; 15 bases are shared with TRBD2. CDR1 and CDR2 from the germline V gene are SGHDN and FVKESK. This CDR3 is 16 amino acids long. Trimming cost V 4 bases and J 6 bases; bases outside gene matches: 3. The CDR3 region is CASSRGLAGGAGELFF. In nucleotides, the CDR3 is TGTGCCAGCAGCCGCGGACTAGCGGGAGGGGCCGGGGAGCTGTTTTTT.

This chain connects TRBV11-3 to TRBJ2-3, with D hard to call. Trimming removed 1 base from V and 6 bases from J, with 11 bases in between. The CDR3 consists of 14 residues. Germline CDR1 SGHNT, CDR2 YENEEA. CDR3 nucleotide sequence: TGTGCCAGCAGCTTAGGCCACCCCCAGGATACGCAGTATTTT. As protein: CASSLGHPQDTQYF.

V usage is TRBV25-1 and J usage is TRBJ2-2; D tentatively reads TRBD1 or TRBD2 (5 bases each). This CDR3 is 16 amino acids long. Germline lookup yields CDR1 MGHDK and CDR2 SYGVNS. The germline V and J ends were trimmed by 1 base and 0 bases, with 9 bases remaining between them. The CDR3 coding sequence is TGTGCCAGCAGTGAATTAACGGGACCGAACACCGGGGAGCTGTTTTTT. It codes for CASSELTGPNTGELFF.

The V call is TRBV6-5, the J call TRBJ2-7, with 12 bases aligning to TRBD2. The CDR3 totals 16 residues. The V segment lost 2 bases and the J segment 1 base; nucleotides outside the gene matches: 3. CDR1 is MNHEY and CDR2 is SVGAGI in the germline V gene. The CDR3 DNA reads TGTGCCAGCAGTTACCGCGGGACTAGCGGGTCCTACGAGCAGTACTTC. Translating it yields CASSYRGTSGSYEQYF.

V gene TRBV9 combines with J gene TRBJ2-2; either TRBD1 or TRBD2 may supply D (5 bases each). CDR3 length: 17 amino acids. V was pared by 1 base and J by 5 bases, with 18 bases between. Per the germline V gene, CDR1 is SGDLS and CDR2 is YYNGEE. The CDR3 loop reads CASSVTPPGTITGELFF. The CDR3 nucleotides are TGTGCCAGCAGCGTAACCCCTCCCGGGACCATAACCGGGGAGCTGTTTTTT.

The chain couples TRBV28 to TRBJ2-7; maybe TRBD2 (6 bases). Germline V gene data show CDR1 as MDHEN and CDR2 as SYDVKM. The V gene lost 2 bases and the J gene lost 6 bases, with 11 bases spanning the gap. The CDR3 runs to 13 residues. CDR3 DNA sequence: TGTGCCAGCAGTTTAAACGACGGGGGCGAGCAGTACTTC. Translated: CASSLNDGGEQYF.

This rearrangement joins TRBV14 to TRBJ2-4; a possible D gene is TRBD1 (6 bases). This CDR3 region has 14 residues. The germline V and J ends were trimmed by 4 bases and 5 bases, with 12 bases remaining between them. CDR1 and CDR2 from the germline V gene are SGHDN and FVKESK. CDR3 sequence: CASSPSGTQNIQYF. For the CDR3, the DNA is TGTGCCAGCAGCCCTTCCGGGACACAAAACATTCAGTACTTC.

The chain carries TRBV29-1 and TRBJ1-1, with no clear D. CDR3 length: 13 residues. V was trimmed by 5 bases and J by 0 bases, leaving 10 bases between them. Germline V gene data show CDR1 as SQVTM and CDR2 as ANQGSEA. The CDR3 protein is CSVWIGMNTEAFF. CDR3 nucleotide sequence: TGCAGCGTTTGGATTGGAATGAACACTGAAGCTTTCTTT.

The chain is built from TRBV15 and TRBJ2-5; 10 bases are shared with TRBD1. Germline CDR1 is LNHNV and CDR2 is YYDKDF (reference sequence). This CDR3 comprises 13 residues. V lost 1 base, J lost 13 bases, and 6 bases stayed unmatched. CDR3 protein: CATSRGGTGALYF. CDR3 bases: TGTGCCACCAGCAGAGGGGGGACAGGGGCCCTGTACTTC.

The chain links TRBV2 to TRBJ2-7, with 7 bases that match TRBD2. CDR3 size: 14 residues. Germline values: CDR1 SNHLY, CDR2 FYNNEI. V lost 8 bases, J lost 4 bases, and 11 bases stayed unmatched. CDR3 coding DNA: TGTGCCAGCCTCAAGTCCCGGGACTATTACGAGCAGTACTTC. Its protein is CASLKSRDYYEQYF.

This clone has a single count. The rearrangement uses TRBV5-1 and TRBJ1-1; 7 positions match TRBD1. The CDR3 has 16 amino acids. Per germline, CDR1 SGHRS and CDR2 YFSETQ. V shed 3 bases, J shed 1 base, and the junction held 9 bases outside the gene matches. CDR3 region: CASSSLTGRGNTEAFF. CDR3 in DNA: TGCGCCAGCAGCTCATTGACAGGGAGGGGGAACACTGAAGCTTTCTTT. The variable domain in full, with the rest retrieved from reference TRBV5-1 and TRBJ1-1, is KAGVTQTPRYLIKTRGQQVTLSCSPISGHRSVSWYQQTPGQGLQFLFEYFSETQRNKGNFPGRFSGRQFSNSRSEMNVSTLELGDSALYLCASSSLTGRGNTEAFFGQGTRLTVV.